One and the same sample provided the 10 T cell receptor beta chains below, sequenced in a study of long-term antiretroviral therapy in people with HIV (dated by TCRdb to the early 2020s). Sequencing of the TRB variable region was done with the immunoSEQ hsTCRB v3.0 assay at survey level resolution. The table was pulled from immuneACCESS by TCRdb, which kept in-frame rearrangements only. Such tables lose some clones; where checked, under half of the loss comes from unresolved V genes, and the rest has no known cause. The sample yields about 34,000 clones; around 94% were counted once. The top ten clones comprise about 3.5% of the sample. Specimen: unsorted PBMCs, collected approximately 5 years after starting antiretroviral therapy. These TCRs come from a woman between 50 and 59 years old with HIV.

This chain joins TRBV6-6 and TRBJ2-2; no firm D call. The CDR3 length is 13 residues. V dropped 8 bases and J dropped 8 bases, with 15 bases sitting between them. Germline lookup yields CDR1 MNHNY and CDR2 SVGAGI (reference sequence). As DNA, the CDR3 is TGTGCCAGCGCCCTAGAGATCTTGGGGGAGCTGTTTTTT. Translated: CASALEILGELFF.

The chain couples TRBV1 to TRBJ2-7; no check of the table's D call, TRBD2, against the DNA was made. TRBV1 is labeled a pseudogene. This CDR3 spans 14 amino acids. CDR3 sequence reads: CTSSKPSEAYEQYF. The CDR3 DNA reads TGCACCAGCAGCAAACCAAGTGAGGCGTACGAGCAGTACTTC.

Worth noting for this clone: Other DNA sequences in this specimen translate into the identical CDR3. This chain's CDR3 is CASSGTSGDVGELFF. CDR3 DNA: TGTGCCAGCAGTGGCACTAGCGGGGACGTCGGGGAGCTGTTTTTT. The chain couples TRBV25-1 to TRBJ2-2, with 10 nucleotides matching TRBD2. Germline lookup yields CDR1 MGHDK and CDR2 SYGVNS. The CDR3 loop spans 15 amino acids. The V segment lost 4 bases and the J segment 7 bases; nucleotides outside the gene matches: 6.

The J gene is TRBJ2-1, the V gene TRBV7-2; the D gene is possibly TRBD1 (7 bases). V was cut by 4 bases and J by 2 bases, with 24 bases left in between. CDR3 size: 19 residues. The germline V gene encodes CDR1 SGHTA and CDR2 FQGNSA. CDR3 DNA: TGTGCCAGCAGCTCCCCGAGAGATGGAGGGGGCGCTACCTACAATGAGCAGTTCTTC. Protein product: CASSSPRDGGGATYNEQFF.

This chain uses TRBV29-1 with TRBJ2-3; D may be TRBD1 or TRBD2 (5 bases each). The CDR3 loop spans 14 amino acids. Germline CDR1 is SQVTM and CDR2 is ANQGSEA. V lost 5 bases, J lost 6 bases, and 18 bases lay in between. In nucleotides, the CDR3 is TGCAGCGTTAACGTCGGGGCTTCGGGGGATACGCAGTATTTT. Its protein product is CSVNVGASGDTQYF.

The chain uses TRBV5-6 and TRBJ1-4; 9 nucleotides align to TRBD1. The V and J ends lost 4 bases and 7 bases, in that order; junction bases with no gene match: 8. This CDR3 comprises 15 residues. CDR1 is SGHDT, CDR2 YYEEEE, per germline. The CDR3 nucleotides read TGTGCCAGCAGCGGATCCGGGACAGGGTCTGAAAAACTGTTTTTT. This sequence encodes CASSGSGTGSEKLFF. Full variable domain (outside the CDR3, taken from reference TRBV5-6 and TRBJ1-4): DAGVTQSPTHLIKTRGQQVTLRCSPKSGHDTVSWYQQALGQGPQFIFQYYEEEERQRGNFPDRFSGHQFPNYSSELNVNALLLGDSALYLCASSGSGTGSEKLFFGSGTQLSVL.

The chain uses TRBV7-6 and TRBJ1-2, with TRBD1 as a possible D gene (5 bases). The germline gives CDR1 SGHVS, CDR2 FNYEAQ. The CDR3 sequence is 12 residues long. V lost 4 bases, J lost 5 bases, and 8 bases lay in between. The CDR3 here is CASSSWGYGYTF. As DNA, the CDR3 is TGTGCCAGCAGCTCTTGGGGGTATGGCTACACCTTC. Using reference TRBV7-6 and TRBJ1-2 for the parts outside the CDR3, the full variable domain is GAGVSQSPRYKVTKRGQDVALRCDPISGHVSLYWYRQALGQGPEFLTYFNYEAQQDKSGLPNDRFSAERPEGSISTLTIQRTEQRDSAMYRCASSSWGYGYTFGSGTRLTVV.

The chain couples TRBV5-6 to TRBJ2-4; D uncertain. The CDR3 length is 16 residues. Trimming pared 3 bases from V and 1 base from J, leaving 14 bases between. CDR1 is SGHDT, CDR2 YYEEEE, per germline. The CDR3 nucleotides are TGTGCCAGCAGCTCGCTAAGGCTGGCGGCCAAAAACATTCAGTACTTC. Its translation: CASSSLRLAAKNIQYF.

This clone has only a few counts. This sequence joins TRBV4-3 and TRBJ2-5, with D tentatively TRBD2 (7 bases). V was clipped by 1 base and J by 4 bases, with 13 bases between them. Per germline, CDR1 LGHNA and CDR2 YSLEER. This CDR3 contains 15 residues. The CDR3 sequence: CASSQARGAAETQYF. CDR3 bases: TGCGCCAGCAGCCAAGCTCGGGGGGCAGCAGAGACCCAGTACTTC.

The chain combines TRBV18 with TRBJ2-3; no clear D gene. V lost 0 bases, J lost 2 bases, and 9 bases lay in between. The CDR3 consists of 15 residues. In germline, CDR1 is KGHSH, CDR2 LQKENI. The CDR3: CASSPPGWSTDTQYF. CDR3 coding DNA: TGTGCCAGCTCACCACCAGGGTGGTCCACAGATACGCAGTATTTT. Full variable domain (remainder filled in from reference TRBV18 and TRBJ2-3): NAGVMQNPRHLVRRRGQEARLRCSPMKGHSHVYWYRQLPEEGLKFMVYLQKENIIDESGMPKERFSAEFPKEGPSILRIQQVVRGDSAAYFCASSPPGWSTDTQYFGPGTRLTVL.